This T cell receptor (beta chain) originates from a study of blood T cell repertoires in COVID-19. At the level of the study: There were acute and convalescent COVID-19 samples, and they came from the United States, Italy and Spain. PBMCs, B-cell-depleted T cells, or T cells provided the cDNA or gDNA that made up the material.

V shed 4 bases and J 4 bases; nucleotides not matched to a gene: 13. Germline V gene lookup returns CDR1 MNHEY and CDR2 SVGEGT. The CDR3 runs to 17 residues. Under the authors' procedure: Reference gene primers were amplified, and this amplification served to estimate nucleated cell counts. Assay used: immunoSEQ multiplex PCR; TCRdb lists only in-frame clones, some missing. D and trimming were read from the DNA, whereas the V and J calls and clone size are those reported in that table. The data contain about 190,000 clones, 88% of them singletons. Material: peripheral blood. This sequence was found in a man aged 30-40 years with acute or convalescent COVID-19. The chain links TRBV6-2 or TRBV6-3 to TRBJ2-3; 8 bases are a match to TRBD2. CDR3 protein: CASSLLFSGVQADTQYF. DNA for the CDR3: TGTGCCAGCAGTTTACTTTTTAGCGGGGTCCAGGCAGATACGCAGTATTTT.